The 16 T cell receptor beta chains below come from one sample, sequenced in a study of T cell responses to AZD1222 COVID-19 vaccine. This table comes from immunoSEQ multiplex PCR, and its TCRdb copy is limited to in-frame clones, with some not included. The table lists approximately 180,000 clones, 75% to 90% of them singletons, with 2.6% in the top ten. Sequences were derived from peripheral blood, sampled on day 0 of AZD1222 vaccination. These receptors were taken from an adult in good health.

This clone turned up a few times. V is TRBV7-8 and J is TRBJ1-6, with no clear D. Germline loops: CDR1 SGHVS, CDR2 FQNEAQ. V was trimmed by 3 bases and J by 9 bases, leaving 12 bases between them. The CDR3 is made up of 14 amino acids. Here the CDR3 DNA reads TGTGCCAGCAGCTTGGTGGAAATAGCTTCACCCCTCCACTTT. Translation gives CASSLVEIASPLHF.

The CDR3 loop reads CASSPPRRANTEAFF. CDR3 nucleotides: TGTGCCAGCAGCCCCCCCCGAAGGGCGAACACTGAAGCTTTCTTT. V is TRBV5-4 and J is TRBJ1-1; D uncertain. Trimming left V 4 bases short and J 1 base short, with 14 bases between. The CDR3 extends over 15 amino acids. Germline-derived CDR1 and CDR2 are SGHNT and YYREEE (reference sequence).

The J gene is TRBJ2-7, the V gene TRBV7-9; the match to TRBD2 covers 10 bases. With V trimmed by 4 bases and J by 3 bases, 9 bases remained unmatched. Germline V CDR1 and CDR2: SEHNR, FQNEAQ (reference sequence). This CDR3 spans 16 amino acids. The CDR3 spells CASSSVEREGLYEQYF. In DNA, the CDR3 is TGTGCCAGCAGCTCCGTGGAGCGGGAGGGCCTCTACGAGCAGTACTTC.

The chain employs TRBV20-1 and TRBJ1-5, with a tentative D call TRBD1 (6 bases). V dropped 3 bases and J dropped 4 bases, with 16 bases sitting between them. The CDR3 has 15 amino acids. Germline V gives CDR1 DFQATT, CDR2 SNEGSKA (reference sequence). The DNA of the CDR3 is TGCAGTGCTAGTCGGGGAGGGGGGCGTAATCAGCCCCAGCATTTT. This codes for CSASRGGGRNQPQHF.

J is TRBJ2-6 and V is TRBV3-1 (or the pseudogene TRBV3-2); D not resolved. The germline CDR1 and CDR2 sequences are LGHDT and YNNKEL (reference sequence). The V end was cut by 1 base, the J end by 0 bases, with 10 bases between. The CDR3 loop spans 17 amino acids. DNA of the CDR3: TGTGCCAGCAGCCAAGTAAGTACCAGCTCTGGGGCCAACGTCCTGACTTTC. Amino acid sequence: CASSQVSTSSGANVLTF.

In this sample, this clone turned up once. V is TRBV5-1 and J is TRBJ2-2; the D is unclear. Per the germline V gene, CDR1 is SGHRS and CDR2 is YFSETQ. This CDR3 has 14 amino acids. Trimming shortened V by 4 bases and J by 0 bases, and 7 bases separated the two germline ends. CDR3 region: CASSRLSNTGELFF. DNA of the CDR3: TGCGCCAGCAGCCGACTGTCGAACACCGGGGAGCTGTTTTTT.

The chain uses TRBV7-9 and TRBJ2-3; 10 bases map to TRBD1. The CDR3 runs to 17 residues. From germline, CDR1 is SEHNR and CDR2 FQNEAQ (reference sequence). V dropped 1 base and J dropped 4; count of bases not matched to a gene: 8. CDR3 in amino acids: CASSLVLGTGDADTQYF. In nucleotides, the CDR3 is TGTGCCAGCAGCTTAGTGTTAGGGACAGGGGACGCAGATACGCAGTATTTT.

This chain uses TRBV28 with TRBJ1-1; D may be TRBD1 (6 bases). The CDR3 has 16 amino acids. V lost 5 bases and J 1 base, leaving 17 bases between the germline ends. The germline V gene has CDR1 MDHEN and CDR2 SYDVKM. CDR3: CASSPPPQGGNTEAFF. CDR3 nucleotide sequence: TGTGCCAGCAGTCCCCCCCCACAAGGGGGGAACACTGAAGCTTTCTTT.

The chain carries TRBV9 and TRBJ2-1, with 8 bases that match TRBD1. Germline V gives CDR1 SGDLS, CDR2 YYNGEE. The length of the CDR3 is 14 residues. V lost 2 bases and J lost 8; bases outside the gene matches: 6. The DNA of the CDR3 is TGTGCCAGCAGCGTTCGACAGGGGCTGGATGAGCAGTTCTTC. Translating it yields CASSVRQGLDEQFF.

This clone was observed once. The chain links TRBV9 to TRBJ2-7; 7 bases are a match to TRBD2. J lost 5 bases, V lost 3 bases, and 8 bases had no gene match. In germline, CDR1 is SGDLS, CDR2 YYNGEE. The length of the CDR3 is 14 residues. The CDR3: CASSGRTSVDEQYF. CDR3 nucleotide sequence: TGTGCCAGCAGCGGACGGACTAGTGTAGACGAGCAGTACTTC.

The rearrangement uses TRBV30 and TRBJ2-7; 7 bases align to TRBD2. The CDR3 extends over 15 amino acids. The ends lost 4 bases at V and 3 bases at J; junction bases unmatched: 12. Germline assignment: CDR1 GTSNPN and CDR2 SVGIG (reference sequence). CDR3 protein: CAWNLLAGEYYEQYF. The CDR3 DNA reads TGTGCCTGGAATCTACTGGCGGGAGAGTACTACGAGCAGTACTTC.

This sequence joins TRBV5-1 and TRBJ2-7; no reliable D call. Germline V gene sequence: CDR1 SGHRS, CDR2 YFSETQ. This CDR3 spans 14 amino acids. Trimming shortened V by 4 bases and J by 0 bases, and 11 bases separated the two germline ends. The CDR3 spells CASSALGSSYEQYF. The CDR3 DNA follows: TGCGCCAGCAGCGCCTTGGGGTCCTCCTACGAGCAGTACTTC.

This clone has just one count. The chain employs TRBV2 and TRBJ1-3; TRBD1 is a possible D gene (5 bases). Germline assignment: CDR1 SNHLY and CDR2 FYNNEI. This CDR3 spans 14 amino acids. Deletions cut 6 bases from V and 7 bases from J, with 16 bases between. CDR3 bases: TGTGCCAGCAGCGACGTGGGACTAAGTAACACCATATATTTT. Translated, it gives CASSDVGLSNTIYF.

This chain joins TRBV18 and TRBJ1-2; D gene uncertain. CDR3 length: 13 residues. Trimming shortened V by 4 bases and J by 8 bases, and 14 bases separated the two germline ends. Looked up from germline, CDR1 is KGHSH and CDR2 is LQKENI. In DNA form, the CDR3 reads TGTGCCAGCTCACTCACAAGGGAGGGCGGCTACACCTTC. Protein: CASSLTREGGYTF.

In nucleotides, the CDR3 is TGTGCCAGTAGTATAGCGTGGGGCTATAGCAATCAGCCCCAGCATTTT. This translates into CASSIAWGYSNQPQHF. The gene calls are TRBV19 and TRBJ1-5, with D tentatively TRBD1 (5 bases). V was trimmed by 1 base and J by 0 bases, leaving 10 bases between them. CDR1 and CDR2 (germline): LNHDA, SQIVND (reference sequence). CDR3 length: 16 amino acids.

The chain couples TRBV6-6 to TRBJ1-1; the D is unclear. V lost 3 bases, J lost 1 base, and 6 bases lay in between. The CDR3 is made up of 13 amino acids. Germline lookup yields CDR1 MNHNY and CDR2 SVGAGI (reference sequence). Here the CDR3 DNA reads TGTGCCAGCAGTTATGGCCAGAACACTGAAGCTTTCTTT. It translates to CASSYGQNTEAFF.